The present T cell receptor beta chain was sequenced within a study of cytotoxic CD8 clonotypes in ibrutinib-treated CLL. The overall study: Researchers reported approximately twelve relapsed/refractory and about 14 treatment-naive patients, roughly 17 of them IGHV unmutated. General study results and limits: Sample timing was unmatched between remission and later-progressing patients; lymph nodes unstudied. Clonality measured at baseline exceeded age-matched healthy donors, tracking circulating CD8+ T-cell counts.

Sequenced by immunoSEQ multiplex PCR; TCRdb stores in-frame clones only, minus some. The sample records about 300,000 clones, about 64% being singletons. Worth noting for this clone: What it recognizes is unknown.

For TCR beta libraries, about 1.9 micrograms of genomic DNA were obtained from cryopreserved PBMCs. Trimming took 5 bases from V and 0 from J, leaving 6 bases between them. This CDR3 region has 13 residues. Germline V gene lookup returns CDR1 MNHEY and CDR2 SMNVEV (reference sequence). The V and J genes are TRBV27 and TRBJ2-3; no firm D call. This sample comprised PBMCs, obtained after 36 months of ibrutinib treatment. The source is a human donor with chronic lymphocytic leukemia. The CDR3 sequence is CASSPPSTDTQYF. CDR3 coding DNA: TGTGCCAGCAGTCCCCCTAGCACAGATACGCAGTATTTT.